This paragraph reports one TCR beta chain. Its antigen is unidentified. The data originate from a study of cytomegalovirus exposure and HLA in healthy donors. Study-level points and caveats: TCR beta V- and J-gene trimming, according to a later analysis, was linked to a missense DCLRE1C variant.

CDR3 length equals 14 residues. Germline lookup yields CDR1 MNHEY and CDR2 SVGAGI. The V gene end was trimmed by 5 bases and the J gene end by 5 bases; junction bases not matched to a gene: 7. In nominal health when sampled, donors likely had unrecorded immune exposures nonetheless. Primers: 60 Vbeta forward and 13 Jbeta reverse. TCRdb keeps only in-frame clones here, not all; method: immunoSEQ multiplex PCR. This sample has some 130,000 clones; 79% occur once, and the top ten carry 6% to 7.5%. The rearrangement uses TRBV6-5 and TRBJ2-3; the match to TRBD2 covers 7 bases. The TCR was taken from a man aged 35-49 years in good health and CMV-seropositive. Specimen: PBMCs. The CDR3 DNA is TGTGCCAGCAGTCGGGACTACCTTGGAGATACGCAGTATTTT. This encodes CASSRDYLGDTQYF.